The 9 T cell receptor beta chains presented below share a single source sample, sequenced in a study of blood T cell repertoires in COVID-19. Measured with immunoSEQ multiplex PCR; TCRdb has only the in-frame clones, and not every one. The data contain fewer than 110,000 clones, 89% of them seen just once; the ten biggest clones take up 3.5%. Sequenced sample: peripheral blood. These receptors were obtained from a woman aged 55-69 years with acute or convalescent COVID-19.

This chain links TRBV5-1 with TRBJ2-2; D is ambiguous. Germline-derived CDR1 and CDR2 are SGHRS and YFSETQ. The V end lost 2 bases, the J end lost 6 bases, and 17 bases lay between the germline ends. The CDR3 loop spans 16 amino acids. CDR3 in DNA: TGCGCCAGCAGCTTTCAGACTCGGAGCTCGGCCGGGGAGCTGTTTTTT. This codes for CASSFQTRSSAGELFF. Full variable domain (missing parts from reference TRBV5-1 and TRBJ2-2): KAGVTQTPRYLIKTRGQQVTLSCSPISGHRSVSWYQQTPGQGLQFLFEYFSETQRNKGNFPGRFSGRQFSNSRSEMNVSTLELGDSALYLCASSFQTRSSAGELFFGEGSRLTVL.

The rearrangement uses TRBV5-5 and TRBJ1-5; 7 nucleotides line up with TRBD1. With 4 bases clipped from V and 3 bases from J, the junction kept 4 bases outside the gene matches. Germline V gives CDR1 SGHKS, CDR2 YYEKEE (reference sequence). The CDR3 has 14 amino acids. The CDR3 DNA reads as TGTGCCAGCAGCCTGGGGACAGTCAATCAGCCCCAGCATTTT. It specifies CASSLGTVNQPQHF. The variable domain in full, completed from reference TRBV5-5 and TRBJ1-5, reads DAGVTQSPTHLIKTRGQQVTLRCSPISGHKSVSWYQQVLGQGPQFIFQYYEKEERGRGNFPDRFSARQFPNYSSELNVNALLLGDSALYLCASSLGTVNQPQHFGDGTRLSIL.

This clone was detected only once. The CDR3 sequence: CASSVVAGEGYNEQFF. In DNA, the CDR3 is TGTGCCAGCAGCGTAGTGGCGGGAGAGGGCTACAATGAGCAGTTCTTC. The chain employs TRBV9 and TRBJ2-1; 7 bases line up with TRBD2. The CDR3 contains 16 residues. Germline-derived CDR1 and CDR2 are SGDLS and YYNGEE. V lost 0 bases, J lost 3 bases, and 6 bases stayed unmatched.

This chain connects TRBV7-6 to TRBJ2-1; D may be TRBD2 (5 bases). CDR1 is SGHVS, CDR2 FNYEAQ, per germline. The CDR3 spans 16 residues. Trimming removed 5 bases at V and 2 bases at J, with 16 bases between. CDR3 region: CASSQTTGSAYNEQFF. DNA of the CDR3: TGTGCCAGCAGCCAAACCACGGGATCCGCCTACAATGAGCAGTTCTTC.

This clone has a handful of counts. CDR3 protein: CAWSGTYETQYF. As DNA, the CDR3 is TGTGCCTGGAGTGGAACTTATGAGACCCAGTACTTC. J is TRBJ2-5 and V is TRBV30, with D hard to call. The CDR3 loop spans 12 amino acids. V shed 1 base and J shed 5 bases, with 8 bases lying between them. Germline values: CDR1 GTSNPN, CDR2 SVGIG (reference sequence).

This chain connects TRBV6-5 to TRBJ1-2, with no clear D. Trimming removed 4 bases at V and 2 bases at J, with 11 bases between. CDR3 length equals 14 residues. Looked up from germline, CDR1 is MNHEY and CDR2 is SVGAGI. CDR3 in amino acids: CASSFRLGNYGYTF. For the CDR3, the DNA is TGTGCCAGCAGTTTCCGACTTGGGAACTATGGCTACACCTTC.

The V and J genes are TRBV6-5 and TRBJ1-1; weak D call: TRBD1 (5 bases). Germline CDR1 MNHEY, CDR2 SVGAGI. There are 16 residues in the CDR3. V was shortened by 0 bases and J by 4 bases, with 15 bases between the two germline ends. For the CDR3, the DNA is TGTGCCAGCAGTTACTCGAGGCGGAGGGACCGCACTGAAGCTTTCTTT. It translates to CASSYSRRRDRTEAFF.

The chain carries TRBV18 and TRBJ2-3; possible D gene TRBD2, 6 bases. The ends were cut back, 1 base at V and 0 bases at J, with 11 bases in the middle. The germline V gene encodes CDR1 KGHSH and CDR2 LQKENI. The CDR3 spans 16 residues. In DNA form, the CDR3 reads TGTGCCAGCTCACCACTGGTGGGGGGAAGCACAGATACGCAGTATTTT. This translates into CASSPLVGGSTDTQYF.

The gene calls are TRBV5-4 and TRBJ2-7, with unresolved D. The CDR3 runs to 13 residues. CDR1 is SGHNT and CDR2 is YYREEE in the germline V gene (reference sequence). V was cut by 4 bases and J by 3 bases, with 11 bases left in between. In DNA, the CDR3 is TGTGCCAGCAGCCTTCGACTGCTCTACGAGCAGTACGTC. Amino acid sequence: CASSLRLLYEQYV.